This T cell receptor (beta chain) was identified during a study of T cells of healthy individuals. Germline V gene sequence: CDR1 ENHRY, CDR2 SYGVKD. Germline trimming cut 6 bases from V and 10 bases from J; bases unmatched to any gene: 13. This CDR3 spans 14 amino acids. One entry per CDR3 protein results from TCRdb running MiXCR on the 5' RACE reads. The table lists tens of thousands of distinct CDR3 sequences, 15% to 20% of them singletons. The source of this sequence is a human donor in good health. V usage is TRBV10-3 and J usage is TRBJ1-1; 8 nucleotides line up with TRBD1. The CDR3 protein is CAIRGHELGQGAFF. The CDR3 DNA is TGTGCCATCAGAGGCCACGAGTTAGGACAGGGAGCTTTCTTT.